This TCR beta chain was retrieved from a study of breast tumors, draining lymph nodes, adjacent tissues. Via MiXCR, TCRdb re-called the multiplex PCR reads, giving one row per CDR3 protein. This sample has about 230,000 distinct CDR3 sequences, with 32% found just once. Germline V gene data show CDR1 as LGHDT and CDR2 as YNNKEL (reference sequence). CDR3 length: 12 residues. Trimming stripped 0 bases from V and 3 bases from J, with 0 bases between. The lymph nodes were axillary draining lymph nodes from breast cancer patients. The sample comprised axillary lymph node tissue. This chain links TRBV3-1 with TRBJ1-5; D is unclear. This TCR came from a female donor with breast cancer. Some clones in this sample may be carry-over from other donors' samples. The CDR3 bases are TGTGCCAGCAGCCAAGACAATCAGCCCCAGCATTTT. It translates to CASSQDNQPQHF.